This TCR beta chain appears in the sequencing data of a study of cytotoxic CD8 clonotypes in ibrutinib-treated CLL (dated by TCRdb to 2020 to 2022). Study-level background: The cohort included roughly 15 treatment-naive and fewer than 12 relapsed/refractory patients; about 18 were IGHV unmutated. An average of around 260,000 productive templates and 80,000 to 100,000 productive rearrangements was obtained per sample. Responses were partial in about 25 patients and complete in 2; after median about 63 months follow-up, around 14 stayed in remission and about twelve progressed. Cryopreserved peripheral blood mononuclear cells were collected before treatment, at response, and at either disease progression or sustained remission. Of the approximately 87 participants in the trial, about 25 had longitudinal samples available. Patients were still on ibrutinib when every remission and progressive disease sample was collected. Samples at response were collected after a median of roughly twelve months of treatment, with a range of roughly 6 to 36 months. Summary of the overall study and its limitations: Baseline clonality exceeded that of age-matched healthy donors and correlated strongly with circulating CD8+ T-cell counts. Sustained-remission and progressing patients did not have matched sampling times, and lymph node repertoires were not examined. An increase in clonality was observed at ibrutinib response, with clonality remaining stable during sustained remission and falling back toward baseline at progression. Public clonotypes were found to be uncommon and were observed to contract or remain stable during treatment; the increase in clonality was shown to reflect expansion of private clonotypes at ibrutinib response.

A MiSeq instrument was used for deep resolution sequencing, which targeted depths ranging from 1 in 1 million up to 1 in 200,000 T cells, with coverage averaging 10x for each clonotype. The immunoSEQ hsTCRB Kit was used to generate the TCR beta libraries. Processing in the source paper ran as follows. Data were analyzed with ImmunoSEQ Data Assistant and ImmunoSEQ Analyzer, with V, D and J genes assigned per IMGT definitions. Clonality was computed as one minus normalized Shannon entropy of productive rearrangement frequencies, ranging from 0 to 1. Only overrepresented clonotypes making up at least 0.05% of the repertoire of each patient were included in the public clonotype analysis. Some 13 repertoires from age-matched healthy donors, obtained from immuneACCESS, served as clonality controls. The table comes from immuneACCESS by way of TCRdb, which keeps in-frame sequences with V and J called. Part of the clones is missing from these tables; in studies checked, under half for an unresolved V gene and the rest for unknown reasons. The DNA was the basis for D and trimming; V, J and clone size are from that table. Present in this sample are fewer than 200,000 clones, roughly four fifths of which were seen just once. The ten biggest clones cover 3.5% to 5.5% of the sample.

The label giving this sample's time point can be read as: 20 to 25 months on ibrutinib. Around 1.8 micrograms of genomic DNA were extracted from cryopreserved PBMCs for TCR beta library preparation. Longitudinal blood samples from CLL patients on ibrutinib monotherapy were analyzed using high-throughput TCR beta sequencing. Patients were enrolled in a phase 2 open-label single-center ibrutinib monotherapy trial. For this clone: Its antigen remains undetermined. The input lacks base qualities; no much larger clone sits a single base away.

The sequencing used PBMCs, collected after 24 months of ibrutinib treatment. This sequence originates from a human donor with chronic lymphocytic leukemia.

The DNA sequence reads TGTGCCAGCAGCTCCGGGGCCCCGAACACTGAAGCTTTCTTT. It translates as CASSSGAPNTEAFF. Here the chain combines TRBV7-3 and TRBJ1-1; a weak D assignment points to TRBD1 (5 bases agree). The CDR3 runs 14 residues from the cysteine to the phenylalanine. The entry retains the CDR3 DNA only, 42 bases that are in frame from base 1. At the junction V is shortened by 4 bases and J by 1 base, with 10 bases in between. For CDR1 and CDR2, the germline V gene lists SGHTA and FQGTGA.